The 6 T cell receptor beta chains below come from one sample, sequenced in a study of blood T cell repertoires in COVID-19. The method was immunoSEQ multiplex PCR; TCRdb's version includes in-frame clones alone and lacks a portion of them. The sample has fewer than 300,000 clones; around 81% are singletons. Sequenced: peripheral blood. The receptors come from a woman aged 60-70 years with active or convalescent COVID-19.

This chain uses TRBV7-9 with TRBJ2-7, with D hard to call. This CDR3 has 15 amino acids. Germline-derived CDR1 and CDR2 are SEHNR and FQNEAQ (reference sequence). With 2 bases removed from V and 3 bases from J, the gap between germline ends came to 14 bases. CDR3 sequence reads: CASSLSLGHHYEQYF. In nucleotides, the CDR3 is TGTGCCAGCAGCTTATCCCTTGGGCATCACTACGAGCAGTACTTC.

The chain recombines TRBV27 with TRBJ1-6; D remains unclear. CDR3 size: 15 residues. V shed 2 bases and J shed 0 bases, with 5 bases lying between them. Germline CDR1 reads MNHEY; CDR2 reads SMNVEV (reference sequence). The CDR3 reads CASSLRGSYNSPLHF. CDR3 sequence (DNA): TGTGCCAGCAGTTTACGGGGCTCCTATAATTCACCCCTCCACTTT.

The chain combines TRBV6-5 with TRBJ1-2, with TRBD1 matching 9 bases. This CDR3 has 14 residues. Germline CDR1 reads MNHEY; CDR2 reads SVGAGI. J lost 6 bases, V lost 9 bases, and 11 bases had no gene match. The CDR3 sequence: CASINRGQGNGYTF. CDR3 bases: TGTGCCAGTATTAACAGGGGACAGGGAAATGGCTACACCTTC.

CDR3 sequence (DNA): TGTGCCAGCAGTTTCGGAGAAGGAAACATTCAGTACTTC. Protein sequence: CASSFGEGNIQYF. This rearrangement joins TRBV7-9 to TRBJ2-4; D is uncertain. Germline V lookup: CDR1 SEHNR, CDR2 FQNEAQ (reference sequence). This CDR3 is built from 13 residues. Deletions cut 6 bases from V and 6 bases from J, with 12 bases between.

This clone showed up just once. V usage is TRBV12-5 and J usage is TRBJ1-3; D ambiguous. V was pared by 5 bases and J by 2 bases, with 13 bases between. Germline lookup yields CDR1 LGHNT and CDR2 FRNRAP. The CDR3 sequence is 15 residues long. CDR3: CASGPSGAPGNTIYF. The CDR3 DNA is TGTGCTAGTGGTCCGTCGGGTGCGCCTGGAAACACCATATATTTT.

The CDR3 reads CSASKSGRTYEQYF. DNA for the CDR3: TGCAGTGCTAGTAAGTCAGGAAGGACCTACGAGCAGTACTTC. The chain is built from TRBV20-1 and TRBJ2-7; no reliable D call. V gave up 3 bases and J gave up 2 bases, with 14 bases separating them. The CDR3 has 14 residues. Germline CDR1 DFQATT, CDR2 SNEGSKA (reference sequence).